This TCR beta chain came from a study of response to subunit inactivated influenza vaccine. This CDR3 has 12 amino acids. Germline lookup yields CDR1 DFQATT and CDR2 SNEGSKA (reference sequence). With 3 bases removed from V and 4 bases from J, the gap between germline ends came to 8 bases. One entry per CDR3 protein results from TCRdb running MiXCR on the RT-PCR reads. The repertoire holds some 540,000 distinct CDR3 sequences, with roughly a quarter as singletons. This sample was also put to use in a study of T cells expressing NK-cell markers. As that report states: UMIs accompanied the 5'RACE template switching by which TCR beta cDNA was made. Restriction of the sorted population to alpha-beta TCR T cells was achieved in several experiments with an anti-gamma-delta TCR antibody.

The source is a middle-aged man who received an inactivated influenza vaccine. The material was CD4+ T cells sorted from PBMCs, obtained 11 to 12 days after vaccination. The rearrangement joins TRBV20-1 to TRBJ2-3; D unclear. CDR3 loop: CSASPGADTQYF. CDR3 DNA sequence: TGCAGTGCTAGTCCTGGGGCAGATACGCAGTATTTT.